This TCR beta chain was documented in a study of cytomegalovirus exposure and HLA in healthy donors (dated by TCRdb to 2017 to 2019). Background on the whole study: According to an earlier analysis of 587 of the donors, about 180 million T cells yielded 90 million to 140 million unique TCR beta sequences and 250 to 350 Gb of sequence data. HLA typing included class I and class II loci at four-digit resolution. Donor age, sex, ethnicity and CMV serostatus were collected together with the repertoire data. The T cell repertoires of 550 to 850 subjects were profiled by immunosequencing and related to cytomegalovirus serostatus. An earlier analysis of fewer than 700 of the donors applied high-throughput TCR beta sequencing to assess whether each TCR beta V gene segment acted as functional or pseudogenic. Rather than drawing on any new phenotypic data, the later analysis identified candidate immune exposures from TCR beta sequences and the way those sequences occurred across donors. To predict cytomegalovirus infection status, the study combined high-throughput TCR immunosequencing, statistical association of individual TCRs with disease status, and machine learning. Along with the approximately 670-subject first cohort, a separate validation cohort of 120 different subjects was used. The study was designed to test whether signatures of past pathogen exposure could be identified by cataloging public T cell receptors. Every repertoire in the discovery cohort had been generated on one and the same sequencing platform. Because of strong linkage in the cohort, a handful of DR-DQ haplotypes were treated as single units for association and clustering. The genetic ancestry cluster associated with self-reported Caucasian donors included 81% of the roughly 400 genotyped donors. An early release that covered 500 to 800 HLA-typed donors contained about 300 gigabases of sequencing data and roughly 84 million unique TCR sequences. Typing coverage varied by locus: about 620-630 donors for A, B, C, DRB1 and DQB1; roughly 560 for DQA1; about 590 for DPA1; around 450 for DPB1. Genome-wide SNP genotypes for about 65% of the 666 donors were used in a later genetic analysis, which treated that subset as a discovery cohort. In a later analysis, previously published TCR beta repertoires from about 670 donors were re-analyzed and high-resolution HLA genotyping was added so that TCR occurrence patterns could be studied. Across around 400 genotyped donors of the cohort, an average of about 240,000 unique TCR beta nucleotide sequences per donor were sequenced, and roughly 20% of those sequences were non-productive.

The CDR3 holds 16 amino acids from the cysteine to the phenylalanine. Solely the CDR3 DNA is kept, with 48 bases framed from the first base. The germline V gene provides CDR1 LGHNA and CDR2 YNFKEQ. V is cut by 4 bases and J by 9 bases, and the space between the germline ends is 19 bases. In total, over 600 healthy bone marrow donors made up the cohort. All cohort members were sampled while nominally healthy, although unrecorded immune exposures were likely present. The donor was CMV seronegative and was included in the group of 352 seronegative cohort members. A peripheral blood sample was collected from each donor, and TCR beta sequencing was performed on peripheral blood mononuclear cells. The Qiagen DNeasy Blood Extraction Kit was used to extract genomic DNA from the blood cell samples. On this clone itself: Which antigen it targets is not known. Qualities for individual bases were not recorded, and no much larger clone is one base off.

Library preparation used the immunoSEQ multiplex PCR assay. The multiplex PCR relied on a mix of 60 forward primers for TCR Vbeta segments and 13 reverse primers for TCR Jbeta segments. A multiplex PCR assay on genomic DNA amplified the CDR3 region of rearranged TCR beta genes. On the Illumina HiSeq System, the amplified TCR beta libraries were sequenced as 87-base-pair reads. On the study's bioinformatics: A later analysis counted approximately 76 million unique TCR beta chains across the 550 to 800 repertoires, and some 11 million of these chains were shared by at least two donors. To remove PCR and sequencing errors, raw reads were error-corrected and collapsed into unique sequences using a nearest-neighbor algorithm that merged closely related sequences. Alignment of CDR3 sequences to IMGT reference sequences was used to assign V, D and J gene segments. For a sequence to be retained, a match of at least six nucleotides was required to both a V gene segment and a J gene segment. Rearrangements were called productive when the CDR3 lacked stop codons and stayed in frame with V and J; all others were non-productive. Following IMGT convention, CDR3 was defined as the stretch from the second conserved V-encoded cysteine to the conserved J-encoded phenylalanine. The earlier analysis of about 640 of the donors excluded any sequence lacking an unambiguous match to a single V gene segment. In an earlier analysis of 587 of the donors, V segments were called functional above 56.7% productive rearrangements and were called segregating when the between-donor standard deviation exceeded 5%. A statistical classification framework was developed to diagnose cytomegalovirus status using the catalog of TCR beta chain sequences. V and J gene assignment, in a later analysis, came from comparing TCR nucleotide sequences with IMGT/GENE-DB human TR gene sequences. The TCRdist pipeline was used in a later analysis to assign CDR3 sequences and most-parsimonious VDJ recombination scenarios. In a later analysis, each TCR beta chain was defined by its CDR3 amino acid sequence together with its V-gene family, and reads lacking a unique V-gene family were excluded. To address suspected cross-contamination and a sequencing artifact, a later analysis removed 592 highly shared, low-generation-probability nucleotide sequences. In a later analysis, a clonal expansion index was calculated for each public chain from normalized within-repertoire ranks of inferred template counts. In a later analysis, generation probabilities were computed using a VDJ recombination model fitted to out-of-frame rearrangements, and the results were checked against IGoR. Hypergeometric tests were used in a later analysis to score TCR-TCR, TCR-HLA and TCR-CMV co-occurrence, with a repertoire-size bias correction applied to the TCR pairs. To estimate false discovery rates, a later analysis permuted the HLA or CMV assignments 20 times. In a later analysis, co-occurring TCRs were grouped using DBSCAN, with TCRdist sequence similarity added in when clustering inside HLA-allele-positive subsets. Co-occurrence clustering excluded repertoires with fewer than 30,000 or more than 120,000 public chains, plus five with anomalous nucleotide sharing. TCRdb limited this immuneACCESS table to in-frame rearrangements with V and J called. A share of clones is missing; checked studies link under half to unresolved V genes, and the rest is unexplained. The D gene and trimming were derived from the DNA, and the V and J assignments and clone size from that table. The sample table shows around 150,000 clones, and 80% are seen once. About 2.2% of the sample is taken by the ten largest.

Results the study describes overall, beyond this receptor: In vitro tests confirmed that a few of the cytomegalovirus-associated TCR beta chains recognize cytomegalovirus antigens. A further reported finding was that TCR beta sequences accurately predicted the HLA-A and HLA-B alleles for most subjects in the first cohort. Linkage disequilibrium might explain the correlated functional status among segregating V segments, but an unknown experimental factor could not be excluded. Immune exposure information for the cohort was limited to CMV serostatus. A later analysis found that TCR association rates varied across HLA loci, with DRB1 alleles showing the most associated TCRs and HLA-C alleles the fewest. A later analysis reported that several top co-occurrence clusters appeared linked to parvovirus B19, influenza, CMV and Epstein-Barr virus. It was suggested by the authors that the approach could potentially be generalized to other disease states and immunological phenotypes. Presence/absence analyses assumed roughly uniform sequencing depth across donors, an assumption that may not hold. Broadly in line with IMGT annotations, most TCR beta V segments showed up in productive rearrangements about 87% or about 30% of the time in an earlier analysis of several hundred of the donors. A later analysis found that HLA-associated TCR beta chains were more clonally expanded and had lower generation probabilities than equally common non-associated chains. The cohort was sequenced for TCR beta chains only, and without alpha or paired-chain data the features that could be detected were limited. Because some donors lacked HLA typing at each locus, the association tests relied only on the typed subset. In the study, 164 TCR beta chains were listed as associated with cytomegalovirus. Some IMGT-functional V segments, including TRBV6-2 and TRBV6-3, could not be distinguished by the 87-base-pair reads and were therefore excluded. The earlier analysis of a few hundred of the donors excluded approximately 17 rarely observed V segments, including chromosome 9 orphons, because counts were too low. Most TCR sequences were seen in very few donors, while some public TCRs were found in many individuals. According to a later genetic analysis, donors in an Asian-associated ancestry cluster had fewer N-insertions in productive TCRs than the approximately 710-donor mean. A later analysis found that most CMV-associated TCR beta chains appeared HLA-restricted, with HLA associations seemingly driven largely by CMV exposure. In a later analysis, 16,951 TCR beta sequences were associated with specific HLA alleles at a false discovery rate of 0.05. The classifier was reported to diagnose cytomegalovirus status with high specificity and sensitivity in both the original cohort and the validation cohort. An association between a missense DCLRE1C variant and V-gene and J-gene trimming of TCR beta chains was found in a later genetic analysis and replicated in an independent cohort. The sequencing pipeline was judged likely to have produced a cluster of highly shared sequence variants as a technical artifact. Assigning TCR associations to individual alleles was difficult when HLA alleles, especially DR and DQ, strongly co-occurred.

The material sequenced was PBMCs. This TCR was recovered from a man aged 50-60 years in good health and CMV-seronegative. The chain employs TRBV4-2 and TRBJ1-6; the D gene cannot be resolved reliably. This receptor has the CDR3 CASSRIPGETTSPLHF. The DNA is TGTGCCAGCAGCCGTATACCCGGAGAGACCACTTCACCCCTCCACTTT.